This TCR beta chain comes out of a study of T cells in Graves' hyperthyroidism and ophthalmopathy. This CDR3 is 12 amino acids long. V lost 4 bases and J lost 11, with 14 bases in between. Germline CDR1 reads SGHTA; CDR2 reads FQGNSA. Amplification targeted TCR beta CDR3 regions from RNA transcripts. Using the HTBI primer set, a first-round RT-PCR was run on the TCR CDR3. One entry per CDR3 protein, called by TCRdb with MiXCR from the multiplex PCR reads. The sample lists under 350,000 distinct CDR3 sequences, 20% to 30% occurring once. The material sequenced was blood. This receptor was taken from a man aged 35-49 years with Graves' hyperthyroidism that later progressed to Graves' ophthalmopathy. J is TRBJ1-1 and V is TRBV7-2; the D is unclear. In nucleotides, the CDR3 is TGTGCCAGCAGCTGGGCCCACGTAGAGGCTTTCTTT. This codes for CASSWAHVEAFF.